The 25 T cell receptor beta chains in this list originate from one sample, sequenced in a study of blood T cells in healthy people across ages. The authors ran a second PCR of about 7 to 11 cycles using a sample-barcoded 5' primer and a J-beta primer mix. TCRdb independently ran MiXCR on the 5' RACE reads; one entry per CDR3 protein. The data hold roughly 800,000 distinct CDR3 sequences, with roughly 25% observed a single time. The sample also formed part of further work on T cells of mothers and their children.

The sequenced sample consisted of blood. These receptors originate from a boy aged 5-17 years in good health.

The CDR3 here is CASSSGPSLNYGYTF. CDR3 DNA sequence: TGTGCCAGCAGCTCCGGGCCCAGCCTTAACTATGGCTACACCTTC. The chain is built from TRBV7-2 and TRBJ1-2, with D hard to call. The CDR3 consists of 15 residues. CDR1 is SGHTA and CDR2 is FQGNSA in the germline V gene. Trimming took 4 bases from V and 1 from J, leaving 13 bases between them.

This clonotype was recorded many times. J is TRBJ2-5 and V is TRBV6-5, with 10 positions matching TRBD2. V was clipped by 6 bases and J by 5 bases; unmatched bases: 9. The CDR3 has 15 residues. Germline lookup yields CDR1 MNHEY and CDR2 SVGAGI. The CDR3 reads CASRRSGGETETQYF. CDR3 bases: TGTGCCAGCAGGAGGAGCGGGGGGGAGACGGAGACCCAGTACTTC.

The genes are TRBV18 and TRBJ1-4, with D possibly being TRBD1 (6 bases). The CDR3 is made up of 15 amino acids. The V gene's germline CDR1 is KGHSH and CDR2 LQKENI. V dropped 3 bases and J dropped 7 bases, with 15 bases sitting between them. The DNA for the CDR3 is TGTGCCAGCTCACCGGGTTGGGGGGCTGGTGAAAAACTGTTTTTT. This translates into CASSPGWGAGEKLFF. Full variable domain (remainder filled in from reference TRBV18 and TRBJ1-4): NAGVMQNPRHLVRRRGQEARLRCSPMKGHSHVYWYRQLPEEGLKFMVYLQKENIIDESGMPKERFSAEFPKEGPSILRIQQVVRGDSAAYFCASSPGWGAGEKLFFGSGTQLSVL.

In its sample, this clonotype was seen a few times. The V gene is TRBV29-1, the J gene TRBJ2-3, with 8 bases identical to TRBD1. V dropped 8 bases and J dropped 2; count of bases not matched to a gene: 6. CDR3 size: 13 residues. The germline V gene encodes CDR1 SQVTM and CDR2 ANQGSEA. CDR3 nucleotide sequence: TGCAGCTGTGGACAGGGATACACAGATACGCAGTATTTT. It codes for CSCGQGYTDTQYF.

The chain employs TRBV29-1 and TRBJ1-2; 12 bases map to TRBD1. Per the germline V gene, CDR1 is SQVTM and CDR2 is ANQGSEA. V shed 7 bases, J shed 6 bases, and the junction held 9 bases outside the gene matches. This CDR3 comprises 14 residues. CDR3 sequence reads: CSAGRGQGANGYTF. The CDR3 DNA sequence: TGCAGCGCCGGGAGGGGACAGGGGGCCAATGGCTACACCTTC.

There are a few counts of this clonotype. One junction end does not reproduce the germline sequence, and a read error may be involved. The V gene is TRBV6-1, the J gene TRBJ2-5; TRBD1 matches at 7 bases. This CDR3 region has 16 residues. Germline CDR1 reads MNHNS; CDR2 reads SASEGT. DNA for the CDR3: TGTGCCAGCAGAGAAGCATTGGACAGGACACAAGAGACCCAGTACTTC. Its translation is CASREALDRTQETQYF.

This chain links TRBV12-3 or TRBV12-4 with TRBJ2-5; D might be TRBD1 (5 bases). The CDR3 has 13 amino acids. Between the trimmed V and J ends, which lost 6 bases and 2 bases, there was a span of 10 bases. The CDR3 here is CASRQGGQETQYF. The CDR3 bases are TGTGCCAGCAGGCAGGGTGGGCAAGAGACCCAGTACTTC.

This clonotype was observed once. V gene TRBV10-2 combines with J gene TRBJ2-5, with 7 positions matching TRBD2. CDR1 is WSHSY, CDR2 SAAADI, per germline. V was pared by 6 bases and J by 14 bases, with 12 bases of the junction left unmatched. The length of the CDR3 is 12 residues. This CDR3 is CASSGGEGANYF. As DNA, the CDR3 is TGCGCCAGCAGCGGAGGGGAGGGCGCGAACTACTTC.

This chain uses TRBV3-1 with TRBJ1-2; no clear D. This CDR3 region has 11 residues. The germline gives CDR1 LGHDT, CDR2 YNNKEL (reference sequence). V was trimmed by 0 bases and J by 8 bases, leaving 4 bases between them. The CDR3 DNA sequence: TGTGCCAGCAGCCAAGAGGAGGGCTACACCTTC. The encoded protein is CASSQEEGYTF.

There are a few counts of this clonotype. This rearrangement joins TRBV11-2 to TRBJ2-5; D uncertain. Trimming shortened V by 1 base and J by 2 bases, and 14 bases separated the two germline ends. This CDR3 spans 16 amino acids. The germline gives CDR1 SGHAT, CDR2 FQNNGV. CDR3 sequence: CASSLGVLGSQETQYF. CDR3 DNA sequence: TGTGCCAGCAGCTTAGGCGTTTTGGGGTCGCAAGAGACCCAGTACTTC.

This clonotype was counted only a few times. In DNA form, the CDR3 reads TGCGCCAGCAGCCGTTCGGGCCTTGGTGAAAAACTGTTTTTT. Its protein product is CASSRSGLGEKLFF. This chain uses TRBV5-1 with TRBJ1-4, with no clear D. Germline assignment: CDR1 SGHRS and CDR2 YFSETQ. The V end lost 4 bases, the J end lost 7 bases, and 14 bases lay between the germline ends. This CDR3 contains 14 residues.

V usage is TRBV9 and J usage is TRBJ2-5; TRBD2 matches 8 bases. CDR3 size: 15 residues. Germline V gene sequence: CDR1 SGDLS, CDR2 YYNGEE. V was clipped by 1 base and J by 5 bases; unmatched bases: 7. The CDR3 nucleotides are TGTGCCAGCAGCGTATCGGGGGGGCTGGTGGAGACCCAGTACTTC. Amino acids: CASSVSGGLVETQYF.

Only a few counts were recorded for this clonotype. The chain has TRBV24-1 and TRBJ1-2; TRBD1 is a possible D gene (6 bases). Trimming removed 12 bases at V and 8 bases at J, with 18 bases between. This CDR3 region has 12 residues. CDR1 is KGHDR, CDR2 SFDVKD, per germline. CDR3 residues: CARPAGAGGYTF. The DNA for the CDR3 is TGTGCCCGGCCAGCGGGGGCAGGAGGCTACACCTTC.

The J gene is TRBJ2-2, the V gene TRBV7-2; D unclear. Trimming took off 7 bases at V and 7 bases at J, with 7 bases between the two ends. The CDR3 consists of 11 residues. Germline V gene data show CDR1 as SGHTA and CDR2 as FQGNSA. The DNA for the CDR3 is TGTGCCAGCACCTCAGGCGGGGAGCTGTTTTTT. Translated, it gives CASTSGGELFF. Filled out from reference TRBV7-2 and TRBJ2-2, the complete variable domain reads GAGVSQSPSNKVTEKGKDVELRCDPISGHTALYWYRQSLGQGLEFLIYFQGNSAPDKSGLPSDRFSAERTGGSVSTLTIQRTQQEDSAVYLCASTSGGELFFGEGSRLTVL.

On this clonotype itself: A clone one base away is much larger, so this may be a read error. The chain carries TRBV7-2 and TRBJ2-5; 8 positions agree with TRBD1. Per the germline V gene, CDR1 is SGHTA and CDR2 is FQGNSA. CDR3 size: 14 residues. The CDR3 sequence is CASSEPGGQGTQYF. CDR3 nucleotides: TGTGCCAGCAGCGAACCAGGGGGCCAAGGGACCCAGTACTTC.

The gene calls are TRBV27 and TRBJ1-2, with TRBD1 matching 7 bases. The V gene's germline CDR1 is MNHEY and CDR2 SMNVEV (reference sequence). The length of the CDR3 is 12 residues. Trimming cost V 8 bases and J 8 bases; bases outside gene matches: 8. CDR3: CASGSGGQGYTF. DNA of the CDR3: TGTGCCAGCGGTTCAGGGGGACAGGGCTACACCTTC.

The J gene is TRBJ1-6, the V gene TRBV7-9; D not certain. The V and J ends lost 6 bases and 9 bases respectively, with 12 bases between them. CDR3 size: 13 residues. CDR1 and CDR2 from the germline V gene are SEHNR and FQNEAQ (reference sequence). The CDR3 DNA sequence: TGTGCCAGCAGGGAGGAACCAAGTTCACCCCTCCACTTT. Encoded protein: CASREEPSSPLHF.

The sample holds a few counts of this clonotype. The chain has TRBV7-3 and TRBJ2-1, with D perhaps TRBD2 (6 bases). Looked up from germline, CDR1 is SGHTA and CDR2 is FQGTGA. The CDR3 covers 15 residues. V was pared by 5 bases and J by 7 bases, with 18 bases between. This chain's CDR3 is CASSLLPGGVNEQFF. As DNA, the CDR3 is TGTGCCAGCAGCCTCCTGCCCGGCGGGGTAAATGAGCAGTTCTTC.

The J gene is TRBJ1-5, the V gene TRBV5-1; D unclear. This CDR3 region has 15 residues. V was pared by 4 bases and J by 1 base, with 12 bases between. Germline V gene lookup returns CDR1 SGHRS and CDR2 YFSETQ. CDR3 sequence (DNA): TGCGCCAGCAGCCCCCTAGGTTACAGCAATCAGCCCCAGCATTTT. Translated, it gives CASSPLGYSNQPQHF.

The chain joins TRBV12-3 or TRBV12-4 to TRBJ1-2; no clear D. The V gene lost 4 bases and the J gene lost 4 bases, with 16 bases spanning the gap. This CDR3 contains 15 residues. This CDR3 reads CASSSWTREGYGYTF. The CDR3 coding sequence is TGTGCCAGCAGTTCATGGACCCGGGAGGGCTATGGCTACACCTTC.

The chain is built from TRBV7-9 and TRBJ2-5, with 10 bases matching TRBD2. The J call may be mistaken, given a closer DNA end match to TRBJ2-1. CDR1 and CDR2 (germline): SEHNR, FQNEAQ (reference sequence). The CDR3 loop spans 17 amino acids. The CDR3 is CASNPSSGGQLRNEQFF. The CDR3 region has the DNA TGTGCCAGCAACCCCTCTAGCGGGGGTCAACTGAGGAATGAGCAGTTCTTC.

The chain has TRBV20-1 and TRBJ2-4; no clear D gene. From germline, CDR1 is DFQATT and CDR2 SNEGSKA (reference sequence). This CDR3 spans 16 amino acids. Trimming took 6 bases from V and 0 from J, leaving 18 bases between them. Here the CDR3 DNA reads TGCAGTGCCAATTCGCTAGAGAAGGTAGCCAAAAACATTCAGTACTTC. It encodes CSANSLEKVAKNIQYF.

In the case of this clonotype: As the CDR3 is not closed by the conserved phenylalanine or tryptophan, this likely results from a read error. The chain employs TRBV7-9 and TRBJ1-1; no clear D. The CDR3 length is 13 residues. Germline-derived CDR1 and CDR2 are SEHNR and FQNEAQ (reference sequence). With 2 bases removed from V and 3 bases from J, the gap between germline ends came to 7 bases. CDR3 protein: CASSLRGYTEAFS. CDR3 coding DNA: TGTGCCAGCAGCTTACGAGGATACACTGAAGCTTTCTCT.

The V gene is TRBV20-1, the J gene TRBJ2-1; maybe TRBD2 (5 bases). The DNA end is more similar to TRBJ2-5, so the J call may be wrong. Germline assignment: CDR1 DFQATT and CDR2 SNEGSKA (reference sequence). The CDR3 contains 10 residues. For the CDR3, the DNA is TGCACCGCGAGGAGGGAGACCCAGTACTTC. Translating it yields CTARRETQYF.

This clonotype was observed a handful of times. V and J are TRBV7-3 and TRBJ1-5, with a weak D call TRBD1 (5 bases). The CDR3 sequence is 13 residues long. V was pared by 11 bases and J by 2 bases, with 13 bases between. Germline V gene lookup returns CDR1 SGHTA and CDR2 FQGTGA. Here the CDR3 DNA reads TGTGCCGGGGGTAGGAGGGGCAATCAGCCCCAGCATTTT. Amino acid sequence: CAGGRRGNQPQHF.